This entry lists 19 T cell receptor beta chains sequenced from one sample in a study of early T cells in non-severe SARS-CoV-2 infection. Each CDR3 protein is one row after TCRdb ran MiXCR on the 5' RACE reads. The data hold about 97,000 distinct CDR3 sequences, with 9.5% to 12% observed a single time. The source material was whole blood, sampled at baseline. The receptors come from an adult who was a healthcare worker with PCR-confirmed SARS-CoV-2 infection or an uninfected control (not recorded which).

This clonotype was observed a few times. This clone may be a read error of a much larger clone one base away. This chain connects TRBV7-9 to TRBJ1-1, with D possibly matching TRBD1 (6 bases). The CDR3 totals 13 residues. Trimming stripped 4 bases from V and 1 base from J, with 7 bases between. CDR1 SEHNR and CDR2 FQNEAQ come from the germline V gene (reference sequence). The CDR3 sequence: CASSSGQNTEAFF. CDR3 sequence (DNA): TGTGCCAGCAGCTCGGGACAGAACACTGAAGCTTTCTTT.

This clonotype was recorded a few times. For the CDR3, the DNA is TGTGCCAGCAGGCGAACAGGGGTTTATAGCAATCAGCCCCAGCATTTT. It specifies CASRRTGVYSNQPQHF. The rearrangement uses TRBV28 and TRBJ1-5; 7 nucleotides line up with TRBD1. The CDR3 extends over 16 amino acids. Germline V gene lookup returns CDR1 MDHEN and CDR2 SYDVKM. The trim removed 6 bases at V and 0 bases at J, leaving 8 bases unmatched.

This clonotype occurred many times. CDR3 loop: CASSFNVAGGATGELFF. In DNA form, the CDR3 reads TGTGCCAGCAGCTTTAATGTCGCGGGAGGGGCCACCGGGGAGCTGTTTTTT. This chain connects TRBV11-2 to TRBJ2-2; 9 nucleotides match TRBD2. Looked up from germline, CDR1 is SGHAT and CDR2 is FQNNGV. V shed 3 bases, J shed 4 bases, and the junction held 9 bases outside the gene matches. The CDR3 is made up of 17 amino acids.

This clonotype was seen repeatedly, ten times or more. The chain employs TRBV3-1 and TRBJ2-1; 10 bases fit TRBD2. The junction had 14 bases not matched to a gene; V was cut back by 0 bases and J by 6 bases. Germline-derived CDR1 and CDR2 are LGHDT and YNNKEL (reference sequence). This CDR3 has 19 amino acids. The CDR3 loop reads CASSQDPSHLAGGPNEQFF. DNA of the CDR3: TGTGCCAGCAGCCAAGACCCCAGTCATTTAGCGGGGGGACCCAATGAGCAGTTCTTC.

This clonotype was counted a few times. The V call is TRBV10-3, the J call TRBJ2-7; 7 nucleotides line up with TRBD2. The germline gives CDR1 ENHRY, CDR2 SYGVKD. Trimming cost V 10 bases and J 4 bases; bases outside gene matches: 19. The CDR3 length is 16 residues. The CDR3 nucleotides read TGTGCCACCTACCACTCTAGCGGCGAAAACCCTTACGAGCAGTACTTC. This codes for CATYHSSGENPYEQYF.

V usage is TRBV7-9 and J usage is TRBJ2-1; possibly TRBD2 for D (5 bases). This CDR3 comprises 18 residues. Trimming removed 3 bases from V and 0 bases from J, with 18 bases in between. Germline CDR1 and CDR2: SEHNR and FQNEAQ (reference sequence). Written as DNA, the CDR3 is TGTGCCAGCAGCTTTTCGACACACGGACTGAGCTCCTACAATGAGCAGTTCTTC. It translates to CASSFSTHGLSSYNEQFF.

The rearrangement joins TRBV5-5 to TRBJ2-7; 16 bases are a match to TRBD2. The CDR3 covers 18 residues. Per germline, CDR1 SGHKS and CDR2 YYEKEE (reference sequence). Losses at the gene ends were 4 bases for V and 3 bases for J; bases not matched to a gene: 10. CDR3 residues: CASSQAGTSGRDYYEQYF. The CDR3 DNA reads TGTGCCAGCAGCCAGGCCGGGACTAGCGGGAGGGATTACTACGAGCAGTACTTC. The full variable domain, with the rest looked up from reference TRBV5-5 and TRBJ2-7, is DAGVTQSPTHLIKTRGQQVTLRCSPISGHKSVSWYQQVLGQGPQFIFQYYEKEERGRGNFPDRFSARQFPNYSSELNVNALLLGDSALYLCASSQAGTSGRDYYEQYFGPGTRLTVT.

CDR3 nucleotide sequence: TGTGCCAGCAGCCAAGGAGGGGGGAGCCGCTACGAGCAGTACTTC. Translated, it gives CASSQGGGSRYEQYF. The rearrangement uses TRBV14 and TRBJ2-7; either TRBD1 or TRBD2 may supply D (6 bases each). V was shortened by 1 base and J by 3 bases, with 13 bases between the two germline ends. The CDR3 extends over 15 amino acids. The V gene's germline CDR1 is SGHDN and CDR2 FVKESK. The full variable domain, with the rest looked up from reference TRBV14 and TRBJ2-7, is EAGVTQFPSHSVIEKGQTVTLRCDPISGHDNLYWYRRVMGKEIKFLLHFVKESKQDESGMPNNRFLAERTGGTYSTLKVQPAELEDSGVYFCASSQGGGSRYEQYFGPGTRLTVT.

This clonotype was counted only a few times. This rearrangement joins TRBV6-1 to TRBJ2-1; TRBD2 matches at 7 bases. This CDR3 contains 15 residues. Germline V gene lookup returns CDR1 MNHNS and CDR2 SASEGT. With V trimmed by 4 bases and J by 3 bases, 6 bases remained unmatched. In DNA, the CDR3 is TGTGCCAGCAGTGTGGGCCTAGCGGACTACAATGAGCAGTTCTTC. Translated, it gives CASSVGLADYNEQFF.

The rearrangement links TRBV20-1 to TRBJ2-3; 8 nucleotides agree with TRBD2. Germline loops: CDR1 DFQATT, CDR2 SNEGSKA (reference sequence). The V and J ends lost 1 base and 4 bases, in that order; junction bases with no gene match: 10. The length of the CDR3 is 16 residues. This CDR3 reads CSARGRSGGPSDTQYF. The CDR3 DNA reads TGCAGTGCTAGAGGTCGTTCGGGAGGGCCTTCAGATACGCAGTATTTT.

This rearrangement joins TRBV30 to TRBJ2-7; D uncertain. This CDR3 has 12 residues. Germline-derived CDR1 and CDR2 are GTSNPN and SVGIG (reference sequence). Between the trimmed V and J ends, which lost 3 bases and 6 bases, there was a span of 12 bases. CDR3 sequence (DNA): TGTGCCTGGAGACTAAACCAGCCCGAGCAGTACTTC. Encoded protein: CAWRLNQPEQYF.

In this sample, this clonotype turned up a few times. The V gene is TRBV5-1, the J gene TRBJ1-2; TRBD1 agrees at 10 bases. J lost 2 bases, V lost 0 bases, and 1 base had no gene match. CDR1 is SGHRS, CDR2 YFSETQ, per germline. The CDR3 length is 15 residues. CDR3: CASSLETGGNYGYTF. The CDR3 coding sequence is TGCGCCAGCAGCTTGGAGACAGGGGGCAACTATGGCTACACCTTC.

In its sample, this clonotype was seen many times. V usage is TRBV6-5 and J usage is TRBJ2-2, with D tentatively TRBD1 (6 bases). In germline, CDR1 is MNHEY, CDR2 SVGAGI. The CDR3 runs 13 residues. The ends were cut back, 7 bases at V and 3 bases at J, with 9 bases in the middle. The CDR3 region is CASNRDDTGELFF. CDR3 bases: TGTGCCAGCAACAGGGACGACACCGGGGAGCTGTTTTTT.

This chain connects TRBV24-1 to TRBJ2-3; the D gene is possibly TRBD1 (7 bases). The germline CDR1 and CDR2 sequences are KGHDR and SFDVKD. CDR3 size: 13 residues. V shed 7 bases and J shed 8 bases, with 15 bases lying between them. The CDR3 DNA is TGTGCCACCAGGGACAGGACTACGGGTACGCAGTATTTT. Translation gives CATRDRTTGTQYF.

This chain uses TRBV6-1 with TRBJ2-3; D is unresolved. In germline, CDR1 is MNHNS, CDR2 SASEGT. There are 16 residues in the CDR3. V dropped 3 bases and J dropped 1 base, with 14 bases sitting between them. In nucleotides, the CDR3 is TGTGCCAGCAGTGATCGTCCCGGAGACGGCACAGATACGCAGTATTTT. Its translation is CASSDRPGDGTDTQYF.

The CDR3 region is CASSYGGYTEAFF. CDR3 nucleotides: TGTGCCAGCAGCTACGGGGGATACACTGAAGCTTTCTTT. The V call is TRBV5-5, the J call TRBJ1-1, with a tentative D call TRBD1 (5 bases). This CDR3 spans 13 amino acids. In germline, CDR1 is SGHKS, CDR2 YYEKEE (reference sequence). Trimming removed 3 bases from V and 3 bases from J, with 9 bases in between.

This clonotype was observed at least ten times. The chain employs TRBV5-4 and TRBJ1-1; D call uncertain. This CDR3 is built from 12 residues. Germline CDR1 reads SGHNT; CDR2 reads YYREEE (reference sequence). V was clipped by 4 bases and J by 1 base, with 5 bases between them. The CDR3 is CASSKENTEAFF. CDR3 DNA: TGTGCCAGCAGCAAGGAGAACACTGAAGCTTTCTTT. The full variable domain, completed using reference TRBV5-4 and TRBJ1-1, is ETGVTQSPTHLIKTRGQQVTLRCSSQSGHNTVSWYQQALGQGPQFIFQYYREEENGRGNFPPRFSGLQFPNYSSELNVNALELDDSALYLCASSKENTEAFFGQGTRLTVV.

This chain uses TRBV3-1 with TRBJ1-2; D is possibly TRBD1 (6 bases). There are 16 residues in the CDR3. The V gene lost 3 bases and the J gene lost 4 bases, with 18 bases spanning the gap. Germline V gives CDR1 LGHDT, CDR2 YNNKEL (reference sequence). The CDR3 DNA sequence: TGTGCCAGCAGCCACCCAGTTCCGACAGGAATCTATGGCTACACCTTC. Translation: CASSHPVPTGIYGYTF.

A few counts support this clonotype. The rearrangement links TRBV29-1 to TRBJ1-4, with 8 nucleotides matching TRBD1. CDR3 length equals 18 residues. The V gene's germline CDR1 is SQVTM and CDR2 ANQGSEA. The J segment lost 0 bases and the V segment lost 4 bases, leaving 13 bases of the junction unmatched. CDR3 sequence reads: CSVVAGGAEGSTNEKLFF. The CDR3 nucleotides are TGCAGCGTTGTGGCAGGGGGCGCCGAGGGTTCAACTAATGAAAAACTGTTTTTT.